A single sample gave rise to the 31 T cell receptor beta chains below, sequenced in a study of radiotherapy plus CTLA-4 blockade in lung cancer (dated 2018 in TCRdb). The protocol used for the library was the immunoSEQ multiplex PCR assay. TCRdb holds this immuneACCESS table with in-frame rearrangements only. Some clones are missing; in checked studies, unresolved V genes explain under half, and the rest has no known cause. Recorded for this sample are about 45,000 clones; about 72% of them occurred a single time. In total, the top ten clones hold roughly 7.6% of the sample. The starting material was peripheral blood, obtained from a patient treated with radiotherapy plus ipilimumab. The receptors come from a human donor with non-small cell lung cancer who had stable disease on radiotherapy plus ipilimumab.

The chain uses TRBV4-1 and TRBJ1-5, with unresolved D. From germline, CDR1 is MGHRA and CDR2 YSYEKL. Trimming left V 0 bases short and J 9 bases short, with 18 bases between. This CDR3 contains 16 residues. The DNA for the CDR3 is TGCGCCAGCAGCCAAGATCCCCAAAGTTACGTTAGGCCCCAGCATTTT. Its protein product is CASSQDPQSYVRPQHF.

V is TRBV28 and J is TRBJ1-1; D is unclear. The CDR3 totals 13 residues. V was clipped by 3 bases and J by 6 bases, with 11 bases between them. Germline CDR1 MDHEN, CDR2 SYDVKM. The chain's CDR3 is CASSFVGSAEAFF. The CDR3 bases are TGTGCCAGCAGTTTTGTTGGGTCAGCTGAAGCTTTCTTT.

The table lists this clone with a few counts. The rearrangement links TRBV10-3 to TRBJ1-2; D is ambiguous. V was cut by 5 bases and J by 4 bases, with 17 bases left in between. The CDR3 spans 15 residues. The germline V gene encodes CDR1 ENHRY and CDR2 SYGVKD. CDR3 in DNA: TGTGCCATCAGTCCGATGGGAGGGAGTGGCTATGGCTACACCTTC. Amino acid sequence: CAISPMGGSGYGYTF.

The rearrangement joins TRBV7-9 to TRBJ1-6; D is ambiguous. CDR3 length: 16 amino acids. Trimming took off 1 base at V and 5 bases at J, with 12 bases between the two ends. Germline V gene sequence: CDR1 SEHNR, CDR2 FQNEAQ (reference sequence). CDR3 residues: CASSLVGVFNNSPLHF. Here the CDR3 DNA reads TGTGCCAGCAGCTTAGTCGGGGTTTTTAATAATTCACCCCTCCACTTT.

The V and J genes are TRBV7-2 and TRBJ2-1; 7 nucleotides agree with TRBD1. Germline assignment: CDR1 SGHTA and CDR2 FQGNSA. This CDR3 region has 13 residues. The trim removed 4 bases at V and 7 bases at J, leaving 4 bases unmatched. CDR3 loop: CASSSDRRNEQFF. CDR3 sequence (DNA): TGTGCCAGCAGCTCGGACAGGAGGAATGAGCAGTTCTTC.

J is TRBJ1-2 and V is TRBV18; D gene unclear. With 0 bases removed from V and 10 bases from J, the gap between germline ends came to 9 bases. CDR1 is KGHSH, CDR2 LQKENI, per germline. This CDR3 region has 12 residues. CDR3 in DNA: TGTGCCAGCTCACCACCCCAAGGAGACTACACCTTC. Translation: CASSPPQGDYTF.

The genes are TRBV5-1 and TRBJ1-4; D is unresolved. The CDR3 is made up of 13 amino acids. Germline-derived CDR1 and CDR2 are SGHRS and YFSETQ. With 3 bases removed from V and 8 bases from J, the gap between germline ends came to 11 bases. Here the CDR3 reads CASSSERKEKLFF. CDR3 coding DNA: TGCGCCAGCAGCTCGGAGAGGAAGGAAAAACTGTTTTTT.

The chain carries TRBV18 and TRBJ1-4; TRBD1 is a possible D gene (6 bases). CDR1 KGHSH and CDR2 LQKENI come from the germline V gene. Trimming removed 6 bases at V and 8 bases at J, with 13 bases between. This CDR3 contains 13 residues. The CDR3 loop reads CASSQDSQEKLFF. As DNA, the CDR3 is TGTGCCAGCTCCCAGGACAGCCAGGAAAAACTGTTTTTT.

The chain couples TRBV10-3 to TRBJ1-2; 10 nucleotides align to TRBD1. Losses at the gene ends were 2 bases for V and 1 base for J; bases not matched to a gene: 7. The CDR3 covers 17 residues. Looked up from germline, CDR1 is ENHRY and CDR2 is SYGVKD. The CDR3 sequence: CAISEPYGTGVNYGYTF. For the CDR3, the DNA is TGTGCCATCAGTGAGCCCTACGGGACAGGGGTTAACTATGGCTACACCTTC.

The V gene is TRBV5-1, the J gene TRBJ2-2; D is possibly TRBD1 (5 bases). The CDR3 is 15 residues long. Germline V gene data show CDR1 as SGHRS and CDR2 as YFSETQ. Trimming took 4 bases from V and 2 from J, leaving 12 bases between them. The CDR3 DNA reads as TGCGCCAGCAGCGACCCAAGGGGCAACACCGGGGAGCTGTTTTTT. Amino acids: CASSDPRGNTGELFF.

CDR3: CASSSGQGDYGYTF. Written as DNA, the CDR3 is TGCGCCAGCAGCTCGGGACAGGGAGACTATGGCTACACCTTC. This chain connects TRBV5-1 to TRBJ1-2, with TRBD1 matching over 9 bases. Germline CDR1 SGHRS, CDR2 YFSETQ. Trimming cost V 3 bases and J 3 bases; bases outside gene matches: 3. CDR3 size: 14 residues.

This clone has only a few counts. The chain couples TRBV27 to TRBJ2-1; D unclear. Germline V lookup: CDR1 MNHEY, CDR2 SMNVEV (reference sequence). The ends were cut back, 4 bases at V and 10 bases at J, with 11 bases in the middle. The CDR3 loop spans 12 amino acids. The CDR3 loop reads CASSSWQTEQFF. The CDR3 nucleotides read TGTGCCAGCAGTTCGTGGCAGACCGAGCAGTTCTTC.

The CDR3 sequence is CASSDRRGDNEQFF. The CDR3 nucleotides are TGTGCCAGCAGCGACCGAAGAGGTGACAATGAGCAGTTCTTC. The chain recombines TRBV7-3 with TRBJ2-1; D gene ambiguous. V dropped 5 bases and J dropped 5 bases, with 13 bases sitting between them. The CDR3 runs to 14 residues. Germline CDR1 and CDR2: SGHTA and FQGTGA.

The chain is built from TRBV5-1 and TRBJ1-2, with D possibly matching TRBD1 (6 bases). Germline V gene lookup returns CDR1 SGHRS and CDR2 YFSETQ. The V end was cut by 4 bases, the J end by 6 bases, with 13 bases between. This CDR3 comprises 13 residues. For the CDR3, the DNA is TGCGCCAGCAGCCCGGGTACAGGGCATGGCTACACCTTC. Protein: CASSPGTGHGYTF.

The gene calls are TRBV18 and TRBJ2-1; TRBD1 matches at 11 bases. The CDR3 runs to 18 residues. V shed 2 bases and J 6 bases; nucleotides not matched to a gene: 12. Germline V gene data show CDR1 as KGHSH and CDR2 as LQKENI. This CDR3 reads CASSPMIGQGAQLNEQFF. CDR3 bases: TGTGCCAGCTCACCAATGATAGGACAGGGGGCCCAACTCAATGAGCAGTTCTTC.

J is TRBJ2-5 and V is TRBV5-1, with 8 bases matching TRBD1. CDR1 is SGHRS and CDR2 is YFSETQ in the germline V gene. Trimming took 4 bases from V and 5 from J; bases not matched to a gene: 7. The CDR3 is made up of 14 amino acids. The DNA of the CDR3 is TGCGCCAGCAGCCCCGGACAGGGCCGGGAGACCCAGTACTTC. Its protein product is CASSPGQGRETQYF.

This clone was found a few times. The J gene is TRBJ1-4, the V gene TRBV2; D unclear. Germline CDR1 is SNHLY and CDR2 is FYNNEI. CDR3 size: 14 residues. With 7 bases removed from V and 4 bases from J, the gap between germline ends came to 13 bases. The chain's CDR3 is CASNPRASNEKLFF. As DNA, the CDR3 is TGTGCCAGCAATCCAAGGGCTAGTAATGAAAAACTGTTTTTT.

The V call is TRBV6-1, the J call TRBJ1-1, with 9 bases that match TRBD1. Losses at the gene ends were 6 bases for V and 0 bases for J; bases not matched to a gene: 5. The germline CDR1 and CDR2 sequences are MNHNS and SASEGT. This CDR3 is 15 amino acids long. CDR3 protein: CASRATGGLNTEAFF. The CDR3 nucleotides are TGTGCCAGCAGAGCCACAGGGGGCCTGAACACTGAAGCTTTCTTT.

CDR3 in DNA: TGTGCCAGCAGTGACCCATTCCTCACTGAAGCTTTCTTT. Translated: CASSDPFLTEAFF. The V call is TRBV2, the J call TRBJ1-1, with D uncertain. Germline loops: CDR1 SNHLY, CDR2 FYNNEI. Trimming removed 3 bases from V and 4 bases from J, with 9 bases in between. The CDR3 loop spans 13 amino acids. Together with reference TRBV2 and TRBJ1-1, the CDR3 gives the full variable domain: EPEVTQTPSHQVTQMGQEVILRCVPISNHLYFYWYRQILGQKVEFLVSFYNNEISEKSEIFDDQFSVERPDGSNFTLKIRSTKLEDSAMYFCASSDPFLTEAFFGQGTRLTVV.

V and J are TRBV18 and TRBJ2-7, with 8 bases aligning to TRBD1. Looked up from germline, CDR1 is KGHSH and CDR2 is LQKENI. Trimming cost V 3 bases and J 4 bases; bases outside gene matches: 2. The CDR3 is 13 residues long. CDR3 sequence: CASSPDRDYEQYV. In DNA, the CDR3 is TGTGCCAGCTCACCGGACAGGGATTACGAGCAGTACGTC.

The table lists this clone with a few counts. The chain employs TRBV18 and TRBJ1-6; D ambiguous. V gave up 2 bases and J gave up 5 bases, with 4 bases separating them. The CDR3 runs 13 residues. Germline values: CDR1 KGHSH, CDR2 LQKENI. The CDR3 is CASSPKDNSPLHF. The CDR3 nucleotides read TGTGCCAGCTCACCAAAAGATAATTCACCCCTCCACTTT. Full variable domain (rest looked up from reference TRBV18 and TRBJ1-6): NAGVMQNPRHLVRRRGQEARLRCSPMKGHSHVYWYRQLPEEGLKFMVYLQKENIIDESGMPKERFSAEFPKEGPSILRIQQVVRGDSAAYFCASSPKDNSPLHFGNGTRLTVT.

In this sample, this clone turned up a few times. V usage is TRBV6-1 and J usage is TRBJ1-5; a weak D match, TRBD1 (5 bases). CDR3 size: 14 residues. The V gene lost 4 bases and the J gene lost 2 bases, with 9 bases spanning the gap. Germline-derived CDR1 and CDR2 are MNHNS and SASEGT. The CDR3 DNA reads TGTGCCAGCAGTGGTGGGGCGGGCAATCAGCCCCAGCATTTT. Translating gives CASSGGAGNQPQHF.

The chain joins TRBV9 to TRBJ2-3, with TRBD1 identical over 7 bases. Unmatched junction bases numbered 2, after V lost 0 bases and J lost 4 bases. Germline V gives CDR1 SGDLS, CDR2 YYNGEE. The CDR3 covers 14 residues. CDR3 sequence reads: CASSVAQGADTQYF. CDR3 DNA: TGTGCCAGCAGCGTAGCCCAGGGGGCAGATACGCAGTATTTT.

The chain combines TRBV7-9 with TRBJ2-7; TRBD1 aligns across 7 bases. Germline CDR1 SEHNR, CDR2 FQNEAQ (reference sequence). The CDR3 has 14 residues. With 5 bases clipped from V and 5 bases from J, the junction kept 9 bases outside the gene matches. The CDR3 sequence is CASSDDRESHEQYV. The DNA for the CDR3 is TGTGCCAGCAGCGATGACAGGGAGTCCCACGAGCAGTACGTC.

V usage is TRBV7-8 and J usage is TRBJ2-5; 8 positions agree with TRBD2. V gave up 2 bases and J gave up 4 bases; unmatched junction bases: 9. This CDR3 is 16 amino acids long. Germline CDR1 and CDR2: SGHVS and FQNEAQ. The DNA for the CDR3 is TGTGCCAGCAGCTTATCCCCGGGACTAGAGGGAGAGACCCAGTACTTC. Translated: CASSLSPGLEGETQYF.

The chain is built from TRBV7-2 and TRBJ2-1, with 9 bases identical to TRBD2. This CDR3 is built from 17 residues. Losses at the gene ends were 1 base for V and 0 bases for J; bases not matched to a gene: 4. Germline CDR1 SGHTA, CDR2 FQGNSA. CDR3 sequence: CASSLVSGSLSYNEQFF. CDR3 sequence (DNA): TGTGCCAGCAGCTTAGTTAGCGGGAGCCTCTCCTACAATGAGCAGTTCTTC.

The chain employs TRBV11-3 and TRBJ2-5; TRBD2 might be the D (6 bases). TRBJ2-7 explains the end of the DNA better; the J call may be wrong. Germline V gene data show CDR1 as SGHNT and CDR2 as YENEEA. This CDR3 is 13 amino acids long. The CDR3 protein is CASRSRDPYEQYF. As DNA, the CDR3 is TGTGCCAGCAGGTCGCGGGATCCCTACGAGCAGTACTTC.

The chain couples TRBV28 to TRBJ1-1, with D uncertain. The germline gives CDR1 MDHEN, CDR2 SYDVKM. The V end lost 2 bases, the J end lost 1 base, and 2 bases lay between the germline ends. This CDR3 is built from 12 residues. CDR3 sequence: CASSLQNTEAFF. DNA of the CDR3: TGTGCCAGCAGTTTACAGAACACTGAAGCTTTCTTT.

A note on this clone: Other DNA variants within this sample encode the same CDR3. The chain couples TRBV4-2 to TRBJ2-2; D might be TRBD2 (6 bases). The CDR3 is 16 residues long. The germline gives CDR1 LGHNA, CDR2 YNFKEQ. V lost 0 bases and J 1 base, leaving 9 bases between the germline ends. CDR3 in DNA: TGTGCCAGCAGCCAAGAGGAGGGGCTGAACACCGGGGAGCTGTTTTTT. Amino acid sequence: CASSQEEGLNTGELFF.

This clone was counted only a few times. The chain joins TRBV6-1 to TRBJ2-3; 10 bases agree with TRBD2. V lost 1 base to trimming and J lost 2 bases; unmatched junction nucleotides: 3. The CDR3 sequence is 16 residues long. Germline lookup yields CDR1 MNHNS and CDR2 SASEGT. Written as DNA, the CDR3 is TGTGCCAGCAGTGAAGGGCTAGCGGGGGACACAGATACGCAGTATTTT. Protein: CASSEGLAGDTDTQYF.

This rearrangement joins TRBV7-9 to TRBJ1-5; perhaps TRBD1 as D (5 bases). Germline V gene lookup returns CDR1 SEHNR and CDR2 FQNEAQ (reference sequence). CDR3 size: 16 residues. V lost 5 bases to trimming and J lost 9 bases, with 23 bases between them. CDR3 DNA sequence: TGTGCCAGCAGCCCCCGTGGGGACGGCACTATATCGCCCCAGCATTTT. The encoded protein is CASSPRGDGTISPQHF.